A single sample gave rise to the 14 T cell receptor beta chains below, sequenced in a study of cytomegalovirus exposure and HLA in healthy donors. Vbeta (60) and Jbeta (13) primers were used in the PCR. Only in-frame clones appear in the TCRdb table, and some are missing; sequencing was by immunoSEQ multiplex PCR. The table includes 100,000 or so clones, around 80% detected once. Sequencing used PBMCs. These receptor sequences come from a female donor in good health and CMV-seropositive.

The chain recombines TRBV6-5 with TRBJ2-7, with D maybe TRBD1 (5 bases). Germline V gene sequence: CDR1 MNHEY, CDR2 SVGAGI. The ends were cut back, 4 bases at V and 0 bases at J, with 13 bases in the middle. This CDR3 spans 15 amino acids. In DNA form, the CDR3 reads TGTGCCAGCAGTTCCCAAAGACAGTCCTCCTACGAGCAGTACTTC. This translates into CASSSQRQSSYEQYF.

A note on this clone: At one of its ends the junction is not consistent with the germline gene, which may arise from a read error. The genes are TRBV7-9 and TRBJ1-2; D possibly corresponds to TRBD1 (5 bases). The CDR3 is made up of 17 amino acids. Germline CDR1 is SEHNR and CDR2 is FQNEAQ (reference sequence). The chain's CDR3 is CSSSPQAAGEINYGYTF. The CDR3 coding sequence is TGTTCCAGCAGCCCCCAAGCGGCGGGGGAGATTAACTATGGCTACACCTTC.

J is TRBJ2-7 and V is TRBV29-1; 8 nucleotides align to TRBD1. There are 14 residues in the CDR3. With V trimmed by 3 bases and J by 0 bases, 4 bases remained unmatched. Germline assignment: CDR1 SQVTM and CDR2 ANQGSEA. The CDR3 reads CSVENRGSSYEQYF. CDR3 coding DNA: TGCAGCGTTGAGAACAGGGGGAGCTCCTACGAGCAGTACTTC.

This clone was counted once. The chain combines TRBV19 with TRBJ2-5, with a tentative D call TRBD2 (5 bases). V was cut by 5 bases and J by 5 bases, with 12 bases left in between. The germline V gene encodes CDR1 LNHDA and CDR2 SQIVND (reference sequence). This CDR3 spans 13 amino acids. The CDR3 region is CASSPGNRETQYF. Here the CDR3 DNA reads TGTGCCAGTAGTCCGGGGAATAGGGAGACCCAGTACTTC.

This chain links TRBV2 with TRBJ1-2, with a weak D call TRBD1 (5 bases). Germline lookup yields CDR1 SNHLY and CDR2 FYNNEI. V dropped 3 bases and J dropped 2 bases, with 10 bases sitting between them. The length of the CDR3 is 14 residues. CDR3 residues: CASSEAGPNYGYTF. The CDR3 nucleotides read TGTGCCAGCAGTGAGGCAGGGCCAAACTATGGCTACACCTTC.

The CDR3 nucleotides are TGCGCCAGCAGTGAGCTTACAGGGGGCACAGATACGCAGTATTTT. This codes for CASSELTGGTDTQYF. The J gene is TRBJ2-3, the V gene TRBV10-1; 7 bases are a match to TRBD1. The V and J ends lost 2 bases and 1 base, in that order; junction bases with no gene match: 3. This CDR3 has 15 amino acids. Germline CDR1 WNHNN, CDR2 SYGVQD (reference sequence).

The J gene is TRBJ2-2, the V gene TRBV18, with 10 nucleotides matching TRBD1. The ends lost 6 bases at V and 10 bases at J; junction bases unmatched: 5. The CDR3 covers 13 residues. Germline assignment: CDR1 KGHSH and CDR2 LQKENI. The CDR3 DNA follows: TGTGCCAGCTCCCCGGGACAGGGGATGGAGCTGTTTTTT. Amino acid sequence: CASSPGQGMELFF.

The rearrangement joins TRBV30 to TRBJ2-2; D perhaps matches TRBD2 (7 bases). V lost 5 bases and J 4 bases, leaving 29 bases between the germline ends. From germline, CDR1 is GTSNPN and CDR2 SVGIG (reference sequence). The CDR3 spans 19 residues. The CDR3 DNA is TGTGCCTGGGGAGGTGCAGGAAAGGGGGAGCGGGATAGCACCGGGGAGCTGTTTTTT. As protein: CAWGGAGKGERDSTGELFF.

This rearrangement joins TRBV6-5 to TRBJ1-6, with D tentatively TRBD1 (5 bases). CDR1 and CDR2 (germline): MNHEY, SVGAGI. This CDR3 has 13 residues. Deletions cut 5 bases from V and 5 bases from J, with 7 bases between. The CDR3 loop is CASSTGHNSPLHF. The CDR3 coding sequence is TGTGCCAGCAGTACAGGACATAATTCACCCCTCCACTTT.

V and J are TRBV29-1 and TRBJ1-1; D may be TRBD1 (6 bases). The CDR3 consists of 13 residues. V was pared by 3 bases and J by 0 bases, with 8 bases between. Germline values: CDR1 SQVTM, CDR2 ANQGSEA. CDR3 loop: CSVDRTVNTEAFF. For the CDR3, the DNA is TGCAGCGTTGATCGGACAGTGAACACTGAAGCTTTCTTT.

This chain connects TRBV5-8 to TRBJ1-4; the match to TRBD1 covers 8 bases. This CDR3 is built from 14 residues. V dropped 1 base and J dropped 11; count of bases not matched to a gene: 7. The V gene's germline CDR1 is SGHTS and CDR2 YDEGEE. CDR3 sequence reads: CASSLRGTGGKLFF. The CDR3 nucleotides are TGTGCCAGCAGCTTGAGGGGGACAGGAGGGAAACTGTTTTTT.

This chain links TRBV30 with TRBJ1-1; weak D call: TRBD1 (6 bases). Trimming left V 3 bases short and J 9 bases short, with 14 bases between. CDR1 and CDR2 from the germline V gene are GTSNPN and SVGIG (reference sequence). The length of the CDR3 is 12 residues. CDR3 in DNA: TGTGCCTGGAGGGACACGGGGGGCCAAGCTTTCTTT. As protein: CAWRDTGGQAFF.

The chain employs TRBV5-1 and TRBJ1-6; TRBD1 matches 8 bases. The CDR3 sequence is 16 residues long. Per the germline V gene, CDR1 is SGHRS and CDR2 is YFSETQ. V shed 4 bases, J shed 7 bases, and the junction held 10 bases outside the gene matches. DNA of the CDR3: TGCGCCAGCAGCCGAACCATCGGACAGGGAAATTCACCCCTCCACTTT. The encoded protein is CASSRTIGQGNSPLHF.

The V gene is TRBV5-4, the J gene TRBJ2-1; 7 positions match TRBD2. Germline trimming cut 0 bases from V and 4 bases from J; bases unmatched to any gene: 7. The CDR3 runs 16 residues. The V gene's germline CDR1 is SGHNT and CDR2 YYREEE (reference sequence). The CDR3, as DNA: TGTGCCAGCAGCTTGGGGAGCGGGAAGGGTTACAATGAGCAGTTCTTC. This sequence encodes CASSLGSGKGYNEQFF.